Presented here are 30 T cell receptor beta chains from one specimen sequenced in a study of PD-1 blockade in classical Hodgkin lymphoma. Every patient had relapsed following autologous stem cell transplantation, and cohorts differed in brentuximab vedotin exposure. Profiled with immunoSEQ multiplex PCR; TCRdb holds only in-frame clones, not every one. The repertoire includes 20,000 to 30,000 clones, roughly three quarters of them detected once, and 2.5% to 3.5% sits in the top ten. This sample comprised peripheral blood mononuclear cells (PBMCs), obtained at baseline. The receptor source for this set is a human donor with classical Hodgkin lymphoma.

This clone was recorded once. V and J are TRBV18 and TRBJ2-1, with D perhaps being TRBD1 or TRBD2 (5 bases each). The CDR3 is made up of 15 amino acids. Trimming left V 0 bases short and J 7 bases short, with 13 bases between. The germline V gene has CDR1 KGHSH and CDR2 LQKENI. The CDR3 nucleotides are TGTGCCAGCTCACCACCTCAAGAGGGGCGGAATGAGCAGTTCTTC. It specifies CASSPPQEGRNEQFF.

A few counts support this clone. This CDR3 is also generated by other DNA sequences in the sample. The CDR3 protein is CASSFRGEGYQETQYF. CDR3 in DNA: TGTGCCAGCAGTTTCAGGGGGGAAGGGTACCAAGAGACCCAGTACTTC. The J gene is TRBJ2-5, the V gene TRBV5-6, with a weak D call TRBD1 (7 bases). From germline, CDR1 is SGHDT and CDR2 YYEEEE. Trimming shortened V by 5 bases and J by 0 bases, and 17 bases separated the two germline ends. The CDR3 loop spans 16 amino acids.

This chain links TRBV7-2 with TRBJ2-7, with 10 bases fitting TRBD2. The CDR3 extends over 15 amino acids. Trimming took 4 bases from V and 3 from J; bases not matched to a gene: 6. The V gene's germline CDR1 is SGHTA and CDR2 FQGNSA. The chain's CDR3 is CASSSNSGGNYEQYF. In DNA, the CDR3 is TGTGCCAGCAGCTCCAATAGCGGGGGGAACTACGAGCAGTACTTC.

This rearrangement joins TRBV19 to TRBJ1-4; 7 nucleotides match TRBD1. Trimming took 10 bases from V and 0 from J; bases not matched to a gene: 14. The germline CDR1 and CDR2 sequences are LNHDA and SQIVND (reference sequence). This CDR3 is 17 amino acids long. CDR3 bases: TGTGCCACCAGCGGGACAGTCTCGAGTGCAACTAATGAAAAACTGTTTTTT. This translates into CATSGTVSSATNEKLFF.

V usage is TRBV9 and J usage is TRBJ2-7; 8 nucleotides align to TRBD2. The CDR3 has 15 amino acids. V was pared by 0 bases and J by 4 bases, with 6 bases of the junction left unmatched. Germline lookup yields CDR1 SGDLS and CDR2 YYNGEE. In DNA form, the CDR3 reads TGTGCCAGCAGCGTAGACGGGGGGGACTTATACGAGCAGTACTTC. This encodes CASSVDGGDLYEQYF.

This clone was seen once. The chain employs TRBV2 and TRBJ1-1, with D possibly being TRBD1 (6 bases). CDR3 length equals 13 residues. The germline V gene encodes CDR1 SNHLY and CDR2 FYNNEI. Trimming stripped 4 bases from V and 6 bases from J, with 12 bases between. The CDR3 DNA sequence: TGTGCCAGCAGTGCGGGGGCGGCCGCTGAAGCTTTCTTT. Its protein product is CASSAGAAAEAFF.

The J gene is TRBJ2-7, the V gene TRBV5-1, with 12 bases aligning to TRBD2. Trimming at V came to 4 bases and at J to 0 bases, leaving 5 bases not matched to a gene. This CDR3 comprises 16 residues. Germline V gene data show CDR1 as SGHRS and CDR2 as YFSETQ. The CDR3 protein is CASSTTSGGFSYEQYF. CDR3 nucleotide sequence: TGCGCCAGCAGCACGACTAGCGGGGGTTTCTCCTACGAGCAGTACTTC.

The rearrangement links TRBV2 to TRBJ2-3, with a tentative D call TRBD2 (5 bases). The CDR3 is made up of 14 amino acids. The germline CDR1 and CDR2 sequences are SNHLY and FYNNEI. V gave up 11 bases and J gave up 0 bases, with 15 bases separating them. CDR3 sequence: CAPKGGYSTDTQYF. Here the CDR3 DNA reads TGTGCCCCTAAGGGCGGGTATAGCACAGATACGCAGTATTTT.

This rearrangement joins TRBV10-3 to TRBJ2-7, with 7 bases fitting TRBD2. CDR3 length: 13 amino acids. Germline V gives CDR1 ENHRY, CDR2 SYGVKD. J gave up 5 bases and V 4 bases, and 5 bases lay outside the gene matches. CDR3 coding DNA: TGTGCCATCAGTGGGGGACTAAATGACGAGCAGTACTTC. Protein product: CAISGGLNDEQYF.

The chain links TRBV28 to TRBJ1-2, with D hard to call. The V gene's germline CDR1 is MDHEN and CDR2 SYDVKM. V lost 1 base and J lost 4, with 10 bases in between. CDR3 length: 14 residues. CDR3 residues: CASSLSKYPYGYTF. As DNA, the CDR3 is TGTGCCAGCAGTTTATCAAAATATCCCTATGGCTACACCTTC.

The rearrangement links TRBV28 to TRBJ2-1, with D perhaps TRBD1 or TRBD2 (6 bases each). This CDR3 contains 18 residues. Germline V gives CDR1 MDHEN, CDR2 SYDVKM. Trimming took off 11 bases at V and 1 base at J, with 27 bases between the two ends. The CDR3 DNA reads TGTGCCCGCTTAATCTTTCCCGAACAGGGAGGATCCTACAATGAGCAGTTCTTC. This encodes CARLIFPEQGGSYNEQFF.

J is TRBJ2-1 and V is TRBV19; D could derive from TRBD1 or TRBD2 (5 bases each). V was clipped by 1 base and J by 7 bases, with 11 bases between them. Germline CDR1 reads LNHDA; CDR2 reads SQIVND (reference sequence). This CDR3 spans 14 amino acids. The CDR3 nucleotides are TGTGCCAGTAGTATAGGGGGGTTAGGGAATGAGCAGTTCTTC. As protein: CASSIGGLGNEQFF.

The chain links TRBV15 to TRBJ2-1; no clear D. CDR3 length equals 15 residues. Germline CDR1 LNHNV, CDR2 YYDKDF (reference sequence). The V end lost 6 bases, the J end lost 0 bases, and 12 bases lay between the germline ends. The CDR3 region is CATRLAYNSYNEQFF. CDR3 bases: TGTGCCACCAGACTGGCCTATAACTCCTACAATGAGCAGTTCTTC. The whole variable domain, filled in from reference TRBV15 and TRBJ2-1, reads DAMVIQNPRYQVTQFGKPVTLSCSQTLNHNVMYWYQQKSSQAPKLLFHYYDKDFNNEADTPDNFQSRRPNTSFCFLDIRSPGLGDTAMYLCATRLAYNSYNEQFFGPGTRLTVL.

The rearrangement joins TRBV7-9 to TRBJ1-2; 9 nucleotides line up with TRBD1. CDR1 and CDR2 (germline): SEHNR, FQNEAQ (reference sequence). V gave up 5 bases and J gave up 8 bases; unmatched junction bases: 6. This CDR3 region has 13 residues. The CDR3 loop reads CASSTRTGDGYTF. The CDR3 DNA sequence: TGTGCCAGCAGCACCAGGACAGGGGACGGCTACACCTTC.

The chain carries TRBV28 and TRBJ1-5, with a weak D call TRBD1 (5 bases). Germline V gene sequence: CDR1 MDHEN, CDR2 SYDVKM. The V and J ends lost 8 bases and 5 bases respectively, with 16 bases between them. This CDR3 is built from 14 residues. CDR3 in DNA: TGTGCCAGCTGGGACGGAACACTATATCAGCCCCAGCATTTT. Translated, it gives CASWDGTLYQPQHF.

The genes are TRBV9 and TRBJ2-1, with D possibly TRBD1 on 5 matching bases. The germline V gene encodes CDR1 SGDLS and CDR2 YYNGEE. With 0 bases removed from V and 3 bases from J, the gap between germline ends came to 10 bases. The CDR3 loop spans 15 amino acids. DNA of the CDR3: TGTGCCAGCAGCGTAGGCGACAGTTTCTACAATGAGCAGTTCTTC. This encodes CASSVGDSFYNEQFF.

V usage is TRBV7-8 and J usage is TRBJ2-3, with D hard to call. Germline V lookup: CDR1 SGHVS, CDR2 FQNEAQ. V dropped 1 base and J dropped 5 bases, with 7 bases sitting between them. The CDR3 has 13 amino acids. The DNA for the CDR3 is TGTGCCAGCAGCTTAGGGCAAGGAGATACGCAGTATTTT. This translates into CASSLGQGDTQYF.

In this sample, this clone turned up a few times. The genes are TRBV2 and TRBJ2-7; the match to TRBD2 covers 9 bases. The J segment lost 2 bases and the V segment lost 3 bases, leaving 8 bases of the junction unmatched. CDR3 length equals 16 residues. The germline gives CDR1 SNHLY, CDR2 FYNNEI. CDR3: CASSELLSGGTYEQYF. The CDR3 coding sequence is TGTGCCAGCAGTGAGCTCCTAAGCGGGGGGACCTACGAGCAGTACTTC.

The chain joins TRBV27 to TRBJ1-6, with a weak D call TRBD1 (6 bases). Germline V lookup: CDR1 MNHEY, CDR2 SMNVEV (reference sequence). The CDR3 is 15 amino acids. Trimming shortened V by 2 bases and J by 9 bases, and 14 bases separated the two germline ends. The CDR3: CASSLVGGAGSPLHF. CDR3 nucleotides: TGTGCCAGCAGTTTAGTCGGGGGCGCAGGTTCACCCCTCCACTTT.

This clone is medium-sized in the sample. The chain has TRBV4-3 and TRBJ2-7; TRBD2 agrees at 10 bases. The germline CDR1 and CDR2 sequences are LGHNA and YSLEER. V dropped 3 bases and J dropped 6; count of bases not matched to a gene: 8. The CDR3 extends over 15 amino acids. The chain's CDR3 is CASSQRLAGGSEQYF. The CDR3 coding sequence is TGCGCCAGCAGCCAGAGACTAGCGGGTGGAAGCGAGCAGTACTTC.

This clone was seen only a few times. Written as DNA, the CDR3 is TGTGCCACCAGCAGAGGGATGGTTTGGGAGACCCAGTACTTC. Protein: CATSRGMVWETQYF. The rearrangement uses TRBV15 and TRBJ2-5, with D hard to call. This CDR3 comprises 14 residues. From germline, CDR1 is LNHNV and CDR2 YYDKDF (reference sequence). The V gene lost 1 base and the J gene lost 5 bases, with 11 bases spanning the gap.

The CDR3 region has the DNA TGCGCCAGCAGCCAAGAGATTGGCTACGAGCAGTACTTC. It specifies CASSQEIGYEQYF. This sequence joins TRBV4-1 and TRBJ2-7, with D unresolved. V shed 0 bases and J shed 3 bases, with 6 bases lying between them. Germline V lookup: CDR1 MGHRA, CDR2 YSYEKL. The CDR3 extends over 13 amino acids.

The chain couples TRBV29-1 to TRBJ1-2, with TRBD1 matching 8 bases. The germline CDR1 and CDR2 sequences are SQVTM and ANQGSEA. The J segment lost 4 bases and the V segment lost 4 bases, leaving 17 bases of the junction unmatched. There are 17 residues in the CDR3. CDR3 sequence (DNA): TGCAGCGTTGGAGGCGTACCGGGACAGGAAACAACCTATGGCTACACCTTC. It codes for CSVGGVPGQETTYGYTF. Full variable domain (missing parts from reference TRBV29-1 and TRBJ1-2): SAVISQKPSRDICQRGTSLTIQCQVDSQVTMMFWYRQQPGQSLTLIATANQGSEATYESGFVIDKFPISRPNLTFSTLTVSNMSPEDSSIYLCSVGGVPGQETTYGYTFGSGTRLTVV.

The rearrangement uses TRBV7-3 and TRBJ2-5, with D possibly TRBD1 on 7 matching bases. Germline values: CDR1 SGHTA, CDR2 FQGTGA. With 2 bases removed from V and 5 bases from J, the gap between germline ends came to 18 bases. CDR3 size: 16 residues. CDR3 coding DNA: TGTGCCAGCAGCTTACTGAGTGGGCAGGGGGGTGAGACCCAGTACTTC. Amino acid sequence: CASSLLSGQGGETQYF.

The chain joins TRBV9 to TRBJ2-2; D is uncertain. This CDR3 contains 13 residues. Between the trimmed V and J ends, which lost 3 bases and 3 bases, there was a span of 6 bases. The germline CDR1 and CDR2 sequences are SGDLS and YYNGEE. The CDR3 DNA reads as TGTGCCAGCAGCGGATCTTACACCGGGGAGCTGTTTTTT. It is translated as CASSGSYTGELFF.

The V gene is TRBV2, the J gene TRBJ2-7; D gene unclear. V was clipped by 10 bases and J by 3 bases, with 13 bases between them. The germline CDR1 and CDR2 sequences are SNHLY and FYNNEI. This CDR3 has 12 residues. This chain's CDR3 is CATTPNSYEQYF. In DNA form, the CDR3 reads TGTGCCACCACGCCCAACAGCTACGAGCAGTACTTC.

The chain links TRBV7-6 to TRBJ1-6; 9 nucleotides line up with TRBD1. The CDR3 spans 18 residues. Germline loops: CDR1 SGHVS, CDR2 FNYEAQ. With V trimmed by 4 bases and J by 1 base, 8 bases remained unmatched. CDR3 loop: CASSSSPGTGSYNSPLHF. The CDR3 nucleotides are TGTGCCAGCAGCTCCAGTCCCGGGACAGGGTCCTATAATTCACCCCTCCACTTT.

This clone was seen a few times. The chain has TRBV7-9 and TRBJ1-4; D is undetermined. The germline CDR1 and CDR2 sequences are SEHNR and FQNEAQ (reference sequence). The CDR3 contains 14 residues. Trimming shortened V by 6 bases and J by 5 bases, and 13 bases separated the two germline ends. The CDR3 DNA follows: TGTGCCAGCAGTCCTAGCGGAGTGAATGAAAAACTGTTTTTT. As protein: CASSPSGVNEKLFF.

The chain carries TRBV2 and TRBJ2-7; D might be TRBD1 (5 bases). The CDR3 covers 12 residues. Germline V CDR1 and CDR2: SNHLY, FYNNEI. The V end lost 6 bases, the J end lost 4 bases, and 10 bases lay between the germline ends. The CDR3 loop is CASRDKRYEQYF. CDR3 sequence (DNA): TGTGCCAGCAGGGACAAGCGTTACGAGCAGTACTTC. The variable domain in full, with the rest retrieved from reference TRBV2 and TRBJ2-7, is EPEVTQTPSHQVTQMGQEVILRCVPISNHLYFYWYRQILGQKVEFLVSFYNNEISEKSEIFDDQFSVERPDGSNFTLKIRSTKLEDSAMYFCASRDKRYEQYFGPGTRLTVT.

The gene calls are TRBV4-1 and TRBJ1-2, with D tentatively TRBD1 (5 bases). Germline CDR1 and CDR2: MGHRA and YSYEKL. The CDR3 has 17 amino acids. The ends were cut back, 1 base at V and 6 bases at J, with 21 bases in the middle. The CDR3 nucleotides read TGCGCCAGCAGCCAAGGGCCAGGGACGATTGGGGATAATGGCTACACCTTC. This sequence encodes CASSQGPGTIGDNGYTF.